This is a list of T cell receptor beta chains from one sample in a study of T cells in Graves' hyperthyroidism and ophthalmopathy. TCRdb ran MiXCR on the multiplex PCR reads and lists one entry per CDR3 protein. The table shows about 840,000 distinct CDR3 sequences, with 38% occurring only once. Sample: blood. Receptor source: a man aged 18 to 30 with Graves' hyperthyroidism. CDR3s include the opening cysteine and the closing phenylalanine or tryptophan. A D gene is named only where the DNA matches it firmly. Only some rows state a clone size, as once, few, many or a class for expanded clones.

clone_size: -
v_call: TRBV11-3
d_call: TRBD1
j_call: TRBJ1-1
cdr3_nt: TGTGCCAGCAAAGCTACAGGGGGCGTTTATACTGAAGCTTTCTTT
cdr3_aa: CASKATGGVYTEAFF

clone_size: few
v_call: TRBV19
d_call: TRBD2
j_call: TRBJ2-7
cdr3_nt: TGTGCCAGTAGTCCGGGGCTAGCGGGAGAGGACGAGCAGTACTTC
cdr3_aa: CASSPGLAGEDEQYF

clone_size: many
v_call: TRBV10-3
d_call: TRBD2
j_call: TRBJ2-7
cdr3_nt: TGTGCCATCAGTGGCGGTGGGGGAGGGGAATACGAGCAGTACTTC
cdr3_aa: CAISGGGGGEYEQYF

clone_size: -
v_call: TRBV4-1
d_call: -
j_call: TRBJ2-2
cdr3_nt: TGCGCCAGCAGCTCACGAGGACAGTACACCGGGGAGCTGTTTTTT
cdr3_aa: CASSSRGQYTGELFF

clone_size: -
v_call: TRBV12-3/TRBV12-4
d_call: -
j_call: TRBJ2-2
cdr3_nt: TGTGCCAGCAGTTACAGCCAATCCACCGGGGAGCTGTTTTTT
cdr3_aa: CASSYSQSTGELFF

clone_size: -
v_call: TRBV13
d_call: -
j_call: TRBJ2-5
cdr3_nt: TGCGCCAGCAGCCAACTTCTTTCGGAGACCCAGTACTTC
cdr3_aa: CASSQLLSETQYF

clone_size: -
v_call: TRBV29-1
d_call: -
j_call: TRBJ1-2
cdr3_nt: TGCAGCAGTGAAGGTCCAGGGGATGGCTACACCTTC
cdr3_aa: CSSEGPGDGYTF

clone_size: -
v_call: TRBV10-3
d_call: -
j_call: TRBJ1-1
cdr3_nt: TGTGCCATCAGTGAGTCGGGTGGGAATCAGCCCCAATTTGAAGCTTTCTTT
cdr3_aa: CAISESGGNQPQFEAFF

clone_size: -
v_call: TRBV9
d_call: -
j_call: TRBJ2-2
cdr3_nt: TGTGCCAGCAGCGTAGAGGGGAGCGCGGGCGGGGAGCTGTTTTTT
cdr3_aa: CASSVEGSAGGELFF

clone_size: many
v_call: TRBV7-9
d_call: TRBD1
j_call: TRBJ1-4
cdr3_nt: TGTGCCAGCAGCCTTTGGACAGGGCTCACTAATGAAAAACTGTTTTTT
cdr3_aa: CASSLWTGLTNEKLFF